The source of this TCR beta chain is a study of blood T cells in healthy people across ages. This clonotype was seen a handful of times. CDR1 and CDR2 (germline): MNHEY, SVGAGI. V was cut by 7 bases and J by 1 base, with 8 bases left in between. The CDR3 covers 13 residues. Primers used in a second PCR of about 6 to 11 cycles were a sample-barcoded 5' primer and a J-beta primer mix. In TCRdb, the 5' RACE reads were re-called with MiXCR into one record per CDR3 protein. The data show about 780,000 distinct CDR3 sequences, around 68% seen once. Extractions gave at least 5.5 micrograms of total RNA per sample.

The origin of this receptor is a man between 25 and 39 years old in good health. Material for sequencing was blood. The V and J genes are TRBV6-5 and TRBJ2-1, with D unclear. DNA for the CDR3: TGTGCCAGCAATGGACCTTCCTACAATGAGCAGTTCTTC. The encoded protein is CASNGPSYNEQFF.